The 21 T cell receptor beta chains in this list originate from one sample, sequenced in a study of T cell changes during pregnancy in multiple sclerosis. The repertoire was sequenced with immunoSEQ multiplex PCR; TCRdb's copy has only in-frame clones and lacks some. The sample has about 89,000 clones, roughly 93% seen once. The sample in question was peripheral blood, obtained in the third trimester of pregnancy. Receptor source: a female donor with multiple sclerosis, enrolled in a pregnancy study.

This rearrangement joins TRBV5-5 to TRBJ2-7; possibly TRBD2 for D (5 bases). The CDR3 loop spans 14 amino acids. Germline-derived CDR1 and CDR2 are SGHKS and YYEKEE (reference sequence). The V gene lost 4 bases and the J gene lost 4 bases, with 15 bases spanning the gap. The CDR3: CASSEFGSGYEQYF. Here the CDR3 DNA reads TGTGCCAGCAGCGAGTTCGGAAGCGGTTACGAGCAGTACTTC. The variable domain in full, completed from reference TRBV5-5 and TRBJ2-7, reads DAGVTQSPTHLIKTRGQQVTLRCSPISGHKSVSWYQQVLGQGPQFIFQYYEKEERGRGNFPDRFSARQFPNYSSELNVNALLLGDSALYLCASSEFGSGYEQYFGPGTRLTVT.

This rearrangement joins TRBV19 to TRBJ2-7, with D perhaps matching TRBD1 (6 bases). Germline V CDR1 and CDR2: LNHDA, SQIVND (reference sequence). CDR3 length: 14 residues. Trimming stripped 4 bases from V and 0 bases from J, with 10 bases between. The CDR3 DNA reads TGTGCCAGTAGTAGAACAGGGAGCTCCTACGAGCAGTACTTC. As protein: CASSRTGSSYEQYF. Full variable domain (missing parts from reference TRBV19 and TRBJ2-7): DGGITQSPKYLFRKEGQNVTLSCEQNLNHDAMYWYRQDPGQGLRLIYYSQIVNDFQKGDIAEGYSVSREKKESFPLTVTSAQKNPTAFYLCASSRTGSSYEQYFGPGTRLTVT.

V gene TRBV6-1 combines with J gene TRBJ1-4; D perhaps matches TRBD1 (6 bases). CDR3 size: 16 residues. Germline V gene data show CDR1 as MNHNS and CDR2 as SASEGT. Deletions cut 0 bases from V and 5 bases from J, with 13 bases between. CDR3 in amino acids: CASSEAWTALNEKLFF. CDR3 DNA sequence: TGTGCCAGCAGTGAAGCCTGGACAGCCCTGAATGAAAAACTGTTTTTT.

The rearrangement uses TRBV5-1 and TRBJ1-1; 7 bases line up with TRBD1. Germline assignment: CDR1 SGHRS and CDR2 YFSETQ. The V gene end was trimmed by 6 bases and the J gene end by 4 bases; junction bases not matched to a gene: 12. The length of the CDR3 is 15 residues. DNA of the CDR3: TGCGCCAGCACCAAAATGCCAGGGGGATCCACTGAAGCTTTCTTT. Residues: CASTKMPGGSTEAFF.

The CDR3 reads CASSVTTSNEQFF. Written as DNA, the CDR3 is TGTGCCAGCAGCGTAACTACGAGCAATGAGCAGTTCTTC. V gene TRBV9 combines with J gene TRBJ2-1; D not certain. Trimming took 1 base from V and 6 from J, leaving 8 bases between them. The CDR3 runs to 13 residues. The germline V gene encodes CDR1 SGDLS and CDR2 YYNGEE.

Regarding this clone: Other DNA sequences from this sample encode an identical CDR3 as well. The rearrangement joins TRBV7-3 to TRBJ1-1; maybe TRBD1 (6 bases). Germline CDR1 SGHTA, CDR2 FQGTGA. The CDR3 consists of 13 residues. V shed 6 bases and J shed 0 bases, with 8 bases lying between them. The chain's CDR3 is CASRQGLNTEAFF. The CDR3 region has the DNA TGTGCCAGCAGACAGGGCTTGAACACTGAAGCTTTCTTT.

The rearrangement uses TRBV10-2 and TRBJ2-1; D gene uncertain. The CDR3 has 12 amino acids. The V end lost 3 bases, the J end lost 8 bases, and 8 bases lay between the germline ends. Germline CDR1 is WSHSY and CDR2 is SAAADI. The CDR3 region is CASSDSPYEQFF. The CDR3, as DNA: TGCGCCAGCAGTGATAGTCCCTATGAGCAGTTCTTC.

The chain uses TRBV5-6 and TRBJ1-4; the D gene is possibly TRBD1 (6 bases). Trimming removed 3 bases from V and 5 bases from J, with 11 bases in between. The germline V gene has CDR1 SGHDT and CDR2 YYEEEE. The CDR3 has 14 residues. CDR3 DNA: TGTGCCAGCAGCTATGACAGGAGAAATGAAAAACTGTTTTTT. Protein product: CASSYDRRNEKLFF.

As DNA, the CDR3 is TGTGCCAGTAGCCGCTGGGACTCCAATGAGCAGTTCTTC. This translates into CASSRWDSNEQFF. V usage is TRBV19 and J usage is TRBJ2-1; possible D gene TRBD2, 6 bases. Trimming took off 6 bases at V and 6 bases at J, with 12 bases between the two ends. Germline V gene data show CDR1 as LNHDA and CDR2 as SQIVND (reference sequence). The CDR3 contains 13 residues.

This sequence joins TRBV4-3 and TRBJ2-7; tentatively, D is TRBD2 (5 bases). CDR3 size: 15 residues. CDR1 is LGHNA, CDR2 YSLEER, per germline. Trimming pared 0 bases from V and 3 bases from J, leaving 12 bases between. As DNA, the CDR3 is TGCGCCAGCAGCCAAGACAATTGGACTGACTACGAGCAGTACTTC. Translating gives CASSQDNWTDYEQYF.

The chain is built from TRBV4-1 and TRBJ2-2; 8 positions match TRBD1. This CDR3 comprises 16 residues. Germline CDR1 and CDR2: MGHRA and YSYEKL. Germline trimming cut 1 base from V and 1 base from J; bases unmatched to any gene: 2. The CDR3 loop reads CASSQGQGLNTGELFF. The CDR3, as DNA: TGCGCCAGCAGCCAAGGACAGGGGTTGAACACCGGGGAGCTGTTTTTT.

The chain links TRBV7-3 to TRBJ1-1; no firm D call. Germline CDR1 SGHTA, CDR2 FQGTGA. Trimming removed 4 bases from V and 3 bases from J, with 9 bases in between. This CDR3 is 13 amino acids long. CDR3 DNA sequence: TGTGCCAGCAGCTCCGATGGCTACACTGAAGCTTTCTTT. Translating it yields CASSSDGYTEAFF.

This clone appeared once. This chain connects TRBV19 to TRBJ2-2; D remains unclear. This CDR3 spans 12 amino acids. Germline V CDR1 and CDR2: LNHDA, SQIVND (reference sequence). V gave up 5 bases and J gave up 6 bases, with 7 bases separating them. The CDR3 region has the DNA TGTGCCAGTAGTTTGGTAGCCGGGGAGCTGTTTTTT. It translates to CASSLVAGELFF.

The V and J genes are TRBV2 and TRBJ2-1; tentatively, D is TRBD1 (5 bases). This CDR3 comprises 14 residues. Germline loops: CDR1 SNHLY, CDR2 FYNNEI. The V gene lost 1 base and the J gene lost 15 bases, with 19 bases spanning the gap. The CDR3 is CASSEGLRSGARFF. Written as DNA, the CDR3 is TGTGCCAGCAGTGAAGGCCTGCGGAGTGGGGCCCGGTTCTTC.

The chain couples TRBV5-1 to TRBJ2-5; 7 bases align to TRBD1. From germline, CDR1 is SGHRS and CDR2 YFSETQ. This CDR3 contains 15 residues. Unmatched junction bases numbered 8, after V lost 4 bases and J lost 2 bases. The CDR3 loop reads CASSTRQGRQETQYF. The CDR3, as DNA: TGCGCCAGCAGCACCCGACAGGGAAGGCAAGAGACCCAGTACTTC. The full variable domain, rest sourced from reference TRBV5-1 and TRBJ2-5, is KAGVTQTPRYLIKTRGQQVTLSCSPISGHRSVSWYQQTPGQGLQFLFEYFSETQRNKGNFPGRFSGRQFSNSRSEMNVSTLELGDSALYLCASSTRQGRQETQYFGPGTRLLVL.

V gene TRBV11-2 combines with J gene TRBJ1-1; 7 nucleotides match TRBD1. V was pared by 5 bases and J by 1 base, with 7 bases of the junction left unmatched. Germline V gene lookup returns CDR1 SGHAT and CDR2 FQNNGV. This CDR3 is built from 15 residues. In DNA, the CDR3 is TGTGCCAGCAGCCGAGGACAGGCCGCGAACACTGAAGCTTTCTTT. This gives the protein CASSRGQAANTEAFF. The full variable domain, in which reference TRBV11-2 and TRBJ1-1 provide the parts outside the CDR3, is EAGVAQSPRYKIIEKRQSVAFWCNPISGHATLYWYQQILGQGPKLLIQFQNNGVVDDSQLPKDRFSAERLKGVDSTLKIQPAKLEDSAVYLCASSRGQAANTEAFFGQGTRLTVV.

The genes are TRBV5-4 and TRBJ1-1; possibly TRBD1 for D (6 bases). CDR3 size: 14 residues. Germline assignment: CDR1 SGHNT and CDR2 YYREEE (reference sequence). The V end was cut by 3 bases, the J end by 6 bases, with 15 bases between. The CDR3 nucleotides read TGTGCCAGCAGCTCACAGGGTGGGGTTCCTGAAGCTTTCTTT. Its translation: CASSSQGGVPEAFF.

V usage is TRBV5-6 and J usage is TRBJ2-1; no clear D gene. CDR1 and CDR2 from the germline V gene are SGHDT and YYEEEE. With 1 base removed from V and 8 bases from J, the gap between germline ends came to 4 bases. This CDR3 has 11 residues. For the CDR3, the DNA is TGTGCCAGCAGCTTGACTCATGAGCAGTTCTTC. This gives the protein CASSLTHEQFF.

The rearrangement uses TRBV5-1 and TRBJ1-3; D gene ambiguous. Trimming left V 0 bases short and J 4 bases short, with 14 bases between. Germline CDR1 is SGHRS and CDR2 is YFSETQ. This CDR3 has 16 residues. The CDR3 bases are TGCGCCAGCAGCTTGGCCGTCTCAGGTAGAGGAAACACCATATATTTT. Translation: CASSLAVSGRGNTIYF.

This clone occurred once. The chain links TRBV30 to TRBJ2-1, with 7 positions matching TRBD2. J was trimmed by 12 bases and V by 8 bases; bases with no gene match: 16. The CDR3 is 13 amino acids. Germline CDR1 is GTSNPN and CDR2 is SVGIG (reference sequence). CDR3 nucleotide sequence: TGTGCCCACTCGGGGCCTAGCGGCCCTTTGCAGTTCTTC. Translated, it gives CAHSGPSGPLQFF. Drawing the rest from reference TRBV30 and TRBJ2-1, the complete variable domain is SQTIHQWPATLVQPVGSPLSLECTVEGTSNPNLYWYRQAAGRGLQLLFYSVGIGQISSEVPQNLSASRPQDRQFILSSKKLLLSDSGFYLCAHSGPSGPLQFFGPGTRLTVL.

The chain carries TRBV5-1 and TRBJ2-1; 11 bases fit TRBD2. The J segment lost 2 bases and the V segment lost 3 bases, leaving 10 bases of the junction unmatched. This CDR3 region has 18 residues. Germline V gene sequence: CDR1 SGHRS, CDR2 YFSETQ. The CDR3 spells CASSSDLLAGGAYNEQFF. The DNA of the CDR3 is TGCGCCAGCAGCTCCGACCTTCTAGCGGGAGGAGCCTACAATGAGCAGTTCTTC.